The rows below give T cell receptor beta chains drawn from one sample of a study of T cell repertoires in cytomegalovirus infection. TCRdb redid the calling of the reads with MiXCR, one entry per CDR3 protein. The data show 650,000 to 900,000 distinct CDR3 sequences, with about 27% seen just once and less than 15% held by the top ten. No antigen has been assigned to these receptors. Sequences were derived from cultured CD8+ T cells from PBMCs, sampled from culture after CMV antigen stimulation. These receptors originate from a human donor in good health (CMV status not recorded). Some clones in this sample may be carry-over from other donors' samples. Each CDR3 is given with its conserved first and last residue. The order of the fields is clone size, J gene, V gene, D gene, CDR3 protein, CDR3 DNA. D genes are given only for firm matches. Clone sizes are given selectively: once, few, many, or a class where the clone is expanded.

clone_size: NA; j_call: TRBJ1-2; v_call: TRBV12-3/TRBV12-4; d_call: TRBD1; cdr3_aa: CASNGPGQEIYGYTF; cdr3_nt: TGTGCCAGCAACGGACCGGGACAGGAGATCTATGGCTACACCTTC
clone_size: NA; j_call: TRBJ2-6; v_call: TRBV20-1; d_call: TRBD1; cdr3_aa: CSARVQGAPGANVLTF; cdr3_nt: TGCAGTGCTAGAGTTCAGGGGGCGCCTGGGGCCAACGTCCTGACTTTC
clone_size: NA; j_call: TRBJ2-3; v_call: TRBV11-2; d_call: NA; cdr3_aa: CASSVTGPDTQYF; cdr3_nt: TGTGCCAGCAGCGTCACAGGGCCAGATACGCAGTATTTT
clone_size: few; j_call: TRBJ2-1; v_call: TRBV7-9; d_call: NA; cdr3_aa: CASSLYPEQFF; cdr3_nt: TGTGCCAGCAGCTTATATCCTGAGCAGTTCTTC
clone_size: NA; j_call: TRBJ2-1; v_call: TRBV7-6; d_call: TRBD2; cdr3_aa: CASSRIHAGGSYNEQFF; cdr3_nt: TGTGCCAGCAGCCGCATCCATGCGGGGGGTTCCTACAATGAGCAGTTCTTC
clone_size: NA; j_call: TRBJ2-1; v_call: TRBV5-1; d_call: TRBD1; cdr3_aa: CASSPLNRGDNEQFF; cdr3_nt: TGCGCCAGCAGCCCCCTAAACAGGGGGGACAATGAGCAGTTCTTC
clone_size: few; j_call: TRBJ1-6; v_call: TRBV19; d_call: NA; cdr3_aa: CASSIGRNYNSPLHF; cdr3_nt: TGTGCCAGTAGTATAGGACGGAACTATAATTCACCCCTCCACTTT
clone_size: NA; j_call: TRBJ1-4; v_call: TRBV4-1; d_call: NA; cdr3_aa: CASRPPTNEKLFF; cdr3_nt: TGCGCCAGCAGACCTCCAACTAATGAAAAACTGTTTTTT
clone_size: NA; j_call: TRBJ2-1; v_call: TRBV4-3; d_call: TRBD2; cdr3_aa: CASSQDRRTRGGYNEQFF; cdr3_nt: TGCGCCAGCAGCCAAGACCGCCGGACGCGGGGGGGATACAATGAGCAGTTCTTC
clone_size: once; j_call: TRBJ2-7; v_call: TRBV6-5; d_call: NA; cdr3_aa: CASGKTGIPYEQYF; cdr3_nt: TGTGCCAGCGGCAAAACAGGGATTCCCTACGAGCAGTACTTC
clone_size: NA; j_call: TRBJ2-2; v_call: TRBV19; d_call: TRBD2; cdr3_aa: CASSNRTRSGELFF; cdr3_nt: TGTGCCAGTAGTAATCGGACTAGGTCCGGGGAGCTGTTTTTT
clone_size: NA; j_call: TRBJ2-1; v_call: TRBV24-1; d_call: NA; cdr3_aa: CATSDFSRSSVYNEQFF; cdr3_nt: TGTGCCACCAGTGATTTCTCCAGGAGCAGTGTATACAATGAGCAGTTCTTC
clone_size: few; j_call: TRBJ1-4; v_call: TRBV27; d_call: TRBD1; cdr3_aa: CASSSGTGATNEKLFF; cdr3_nt: TGTGCCAGCAGTTCCGGGACAGGGGCAACTAATGAAAAACTGTTTTTT
clone_size: NA; j_call: TRBJ2-3; v_call: TRBV10-3; d_call: NA; cdr3_aa: CAIRGHDPDTQYF; cdr3_nt: TGTGCCATCAGGGGACATGATCCAGATACGCAGTATTTT
clone_size: few; j_call: TRBJ2-1; v_call: TRBV7-9; d_call: TRBD1; cdr3_aa: CASSPPDRGHRNEQFF; cdr3_nt: TGTGCCAGCAGCCCGCCGGACAGGGGACACCGCAATGAGCAGTTCTTC
clone_size: few; j_call: TRBJ2-3; v_call: TRBV5-4; d_call: TRBD2; cdr3_aa: CASSVSGGSTDTQYF; cdr3_nt: TGTGCCAGCAGCGTTAGCGGGGGGTCCACAGATACGCAGTATTTT
clone_size: NA; j_call: TRBJ1-6; v_call: TRBV27; d_call: NA; cdr3_aa: CASSLNPAGNLEPLHF; cdr3_nt: TGTGCCAGCAGTTTAAATCCCGCAGGGAATCTAGAGCCCCTCCACTTT
clone_size: many; j_call: TRBJ1-1; v_call: TRBV7-2; d_call: NA; cdr3_aa: CASSHGTEAFF; cdr3_nt: TGTGCCAGCAGCCACGGGACAGAAGCTTTCTTT
clone_size: once; j_call: TRBJ1-6; v_call: TRBV6-8; d_call: TRBD1; cdr3_aa: CASSADRSGISPLHF; cdr3_nt: TGTGCCAGCAGTGCGGACAGGTCCGGGATTTCACCCCTCCACTTT
clone_size: NA; j_call: TRBJ2-2; v_call: TRBV4-2; d_call: TRBD2; cdr3_aa: CASSLWLAGGTGELFF; cdr3_nt: TGTGCCAGCAGCCTCTGGCTAGCGGGGGGGACCGGGGAGCTGTTTTTT
clone_size: NA; j_call: TRBJ2-1; v_call: TRBV10-3; d_call: NA; cdr3_aa: CAISGESYNEQFF; cdr3_nt: TGTGCCATCAGTGGGGAATCCTACAATGAGCAGTTCTTC
clone_size: NA; j_call: TRBJ1-6; v_call: TRBV11-2; d_call: TRBD1; cdr3_aa: CASSLAKLQGTTDSPLHF; cdr3_nt: TGTGCCAGCAGCTTAGCCAAACTACAGGGGACAACCGATTCACCCCTCCACTTT
clone_size: many; j_call: TRBJ2-7; v_call: TRBV19; d_call: NA; cdr3_aa: CASSIVEAVGEQYF; cdr3_nt: TGTGCCAGCAGTATTGTTGAGGCAGTCGGCGAGCAGTACTTC
clone_size: many; j_call: TRBJ2-1; v_call: TRBV7-8; d_call: NA; cdr3_aa: CASSLSGRGGYNEQFF; cdr3_nt: TGTGCCAGCAGCTTATCGGGCAGGGGAGGCTACAATGAGCAGTTCTTC
clone_size: few; j_call: TRBJ2-1; v_call: TRBV6-5; d_call: NA; cdr3_aa: CASSYSGINEQFF; cdr3_nt: TGTGCCAGCAGTTACTCTGGGATAAATGAGCAGTTCTTC
clone_size: few; j_call: TRBJ1-5; v_call: TRBV11-2; d_call: TRBD1; cdr3_aa: CASSNGTGQPQHF; cdr3_nt: TGTGCCAGCAGTAACGGGACAGGACAGCCCCAGCATTTT
clone_size: NA; j_call: TRBJ2-1; v_call: TRBV29-1; d_call: NA; cdr3_aa: CSLPGPGEQFF; cdr3_nt: TGCAGTCTACCCGGGCCGGGAGAGCAGTTCTTC
clone_size: NA; j_call: TRBJ2-2; v_call: TRBV7-8; d_call: NA; cdr3_aa: CASSLVGRDGTGELFF; cdr3_nt: TGTGCCAGCAGCTTAGTCGGAAGGGATGGCACCGGGGAGCTGTTTTTT
clone_size: NA; j_call: TRBJ2-2; v_call: TRBV6-5; d_call: NA; cdr3_aa: CAASQGSGELFF; cdr3_nt: TGTGCCGCCTCCCAGGGTTCCGGGGAGCTGTTTTTT
clone_size: few; j_call: TRBJ2-2; v_call: TRBV6-5; d_call: TRBD2; cdr3_aa: CASSPLPGTRGTGELFF; cdr3_nt: TGTGCCAGCAGTCCCCTTCCCGGGACTAGGGGCACCGGGGAGCTGTTTTTT
clone_size: NA; j_call: TRBJ1-2; v_call: TRBV14; d_call: NA; cdr3_aa: CASSQYDRTLGGYTF; cdr3_nt: TGTGCCAGCAGCCAATATGACAGGACCCTTGGTGGCTACACCTTC
clone_size: NA; j_call: TRBJ1-1; v_call: TRBV12-3/TRBV12-4; d_call: NA; cdr3_aa: CASSLGTGMAFF; cdr3_nt: TGTGCCAGCAGTTTAGGTACAGGCATGGCTTTCTTT
clone_size: few; j_call: TRBJ2-1; v_call: TRBV7-2; d_call: NA; cdr3_aa: CASSPMEVSYNEQFF; cdr3_nt: TGTGCCAGCAGCCCCATGGAGGTGTCCTACAATGAGCAGTTCTTC
clone_size: NA; j_call: TRBJ1-5; v_call: TRBV2; d_call: NA; cdr3_aa: CASNEEGNQPQHF; cdr3_nt: TGTGCCAGCAACGAAGAGGGAAATCAGCCCCAGCATTTT
clone_size: NA; j_call: TRBJ2-5; v_call: TRBV7-8; d_call: NA; cdr3_aa: CASSLEGSGRQETQYF; cdr3_nt: TGTGCCAGCAGCTTAGAGGGTAGCGGTAGGCAAGAGACCCAGTACTTC
clone_size: many; j_call: TRBJ1-5; v_call: TRBV7-6; d_call: TRBD1; cdr3_aa: CASSLRAGGRPPNQPQHF; cdr3_nt: TGTGCCAGCAGCTTACGGGCAGGGGGGAGGCCCCCCAATCAGCCCCAGCATTTT
clone_size: many; j_call: TRBJ2-5; v_call: TRBV19; d_call: TRBD1; cdr3_aa: CATARDRQTQYF; cdr3_nt: TGTGCCACCGCCCGGGACAGGCAGACCCAGTACTTC
clone_size: NA; j_call: TRBJ1-1; v_call: TRBV7-8; d_call: NA; cdr3_aa: CASSLSGPGNTEAFF; cdr3_nt: TGTGCCAGCAGCTTAAGTGGCCCAGGGAACACTGAAGCTTTCTTT
clone_size: many; j_call: TRBJ2-3; v_call: TRBV7-2; d_call: TRBD2; cdr3_aa: CASSPAWRGALTDTQYF; cdr3_nt: TGTGCCAGCAGCCCCGCCTGGCGGGGGGCTCTCACAGATACGCAGTATTTT
clone_size: NA; j_call: TRBJ2-3; v_call: TRBV7-3; d_call: NA; cdr3_aa: CASSLAGDLGTDTQYF; cdr3_nt: TGTGCCAGCAGCTTAGCTGGGGACCTAGGCACAGATACGCAGTATTTT
clone_size: few; j_call: TRBJ1-6; v_call: TRBV6-5; d_call: NA; cdr3_aa: CASKREGWSYNSPLHF; cdr3_nt: TGTGCCAGCAAACGGGAGGGTTGGTCCTATAATTCACCCCTCCACTTT
clone_size: many; j_call: TRBJ2-2; v_call: TRBV12-5; d_call: NA; cdr3_aa: CASGFTLPGQGEGAGELFF; cdr3_nt: TGTGCTAGTGGTTTCACCTTGCCGGGACAAGGGGAGGGGGCCGGGGAGCTGTTTTTT
clone_size: NA; j_call: TRBJ2-1; v_call: TRBV5-8; d_call: NA; cdr3_aa: CASSERQSGFNEQFF; cdr3_nt: TGTGCCAGCTCCGAAAGACAGTCCGGATTCAATGAGCAGTTCTTC
clone_size: NA; j_call: TRBJ1-1; v_call: TRBV15; d_call: NA; cdr3_aa: CATSRSTGNTEAFF; cdr3_nt: TGTGCCACCAGCAGATCAACAGGGAATACTGAAGCTTTCTTT
clone_size: few; j_call: TRBJ1-1; v_call: TRBV19; d_call: NA; cdr3_aa: CASSIEEGNTEAFF; cdr3_nt: TGTGCCAGTAGTATAGAAGAAGGGAACACTGAAGCTTTCTTT
clone_size: few; j_call: TRBJ2-5; v_call: TRBV7-7; d_call: NA; cdr3_aa: CASSFSPASQETQYF; cdr3_nt: TGTGCTAGCAGCTTTTCACCGGCCAGCCAAGAGACCCAGTACTTC
clone_size: many; j_call: TRBJ2-5; v_call: TRBV7-8; d_call: NA; cdr3_aa: CASSLVLVETQYF; cdr3_nt: TGTGCCAGCAGCTTAGTTTTAGTAGAGACCCAGTACTTC
clone_size: NA; j_call: TRBJ1-1; v_call: TRBV7-9; d_call: NA; cdr3_aa: CASSNRPEAFF; cdr3_nt: TGTGCCAGCAGCAATAGACCAGAAGCTTTCTTT
clone_size: NA; j_call: TRBJ1-2; v_call: TRBV19; d_call: NA; cdr3_aa: CASSMQTQANYGYTF; cdr3_nt: TGTGCCAGTAGTATGCAGACCCAAGCTAACTATGGCTACACCTTC
clone_size: many; j_call: TRBJ2-3; v_call: TRBV27; d_call: NA; cdr3_aa: CASSLLGGGTDTQYF; cdr3_nt: TGTGCCAGCAGTTTGCTGGGGGGAGGCACAGATACGCAGTATTTT
clone_size: NA; j_call: TRBJ1-1; v_call: TRBV13; d_call: TRBD1; cdr3_aa: CASSSYSGQMNTEAFF; cdr3_nt: TGTGCCAGCAGCTCTTACTCGGGACAGATGAACACTGAAGCTTTCTTT
clone_size: NA; j_call: TRBJ1-6; v_call: TRBV5-6; d_call: NA; cdr3_aa: CASSSREGSNSPLHF; cdr3_nt: TGTGCCAGCAGCTCCCGTGAAGGGAGCAATTCACCCCTCCACTTT
clone_size: few; j_call: TRBJ2-1; v_call: TRBV11-2; d_call: NA; cdr3_aa: CASRATRDEQFF; cdr3_nt: TGTGCCAGCAGAGCTACAAGGGATGAGCAGTTCTTC
clone_size: NA; j_call: TRBJ1-5; v_call: TRBV13; d_call: NA; cdr3_aa: CASSFGGRAIGTSNQPQHF; cdr3_nt: TGTGCCAGCAGCTTTGGGGGCAGGGCTATAGGAACTAGCAATCAGCCCCAGCATTTT
clone_size: few; j_call: TRBJ2-2; v_call: TRBV27; d_call: NA; cdr3_aa: CASSLGRGGELFF; cdr3_nt: TGTGCCAGCAGTTTAGGAAGGGGCGGGGAGCTGTTTTTT
clone_size: NA; j_call: TRBJ2-7; v_call: TRBV7-6; d_call: NA; cdr3_aa: CASSLAQRHEQYF; cdr3_nt: TGTGCCAGCAGCTTGGCTCAGAGGCACGAGCAGTACTTC
clone_size: many; j_call: TRBJ2-4; v_call: TRBV7-9; d_call: TRBD1; cdr3_aa: CASSSGQGEAKNIQYF; cdr3_nt: TGTGCCAGCAGCTCCGGACAGGGCGAGGCCAAAAACATTCAGTACTTC
clone_size: NA; j_call: TRBJ2-3; v_call: TRBV27; d_call: NA; cdr3_aa: CASSPSRGSTDTQYF; cdr3_nt: TGTGCCAGCAGTCCTTCGAGGGGTAGCACAGATACGCAGTATTTT
clone_size: NA; j_call: TRBJ2-6; v_call: TRBV12-3/TRBV12-4; d_call: TRBD1; cdr3_aa: CASSPLPGQLYSGANVLTF; cdr3_nt: TGTGCCAGCTCCCCCCTGCCGGGACAGCTCTACTCTGGGGCCAACGTCCTGACTTTC
clone_size: many; j_call: TRBJ1-6; v_call: TRBV7-6; d_call: NA; cdr3_aa: CASSLGGDSPLHF; cdr3_nt: TGTGCCAGCAGCTTAGGGGGAGATTCACCCCTCCACTTT